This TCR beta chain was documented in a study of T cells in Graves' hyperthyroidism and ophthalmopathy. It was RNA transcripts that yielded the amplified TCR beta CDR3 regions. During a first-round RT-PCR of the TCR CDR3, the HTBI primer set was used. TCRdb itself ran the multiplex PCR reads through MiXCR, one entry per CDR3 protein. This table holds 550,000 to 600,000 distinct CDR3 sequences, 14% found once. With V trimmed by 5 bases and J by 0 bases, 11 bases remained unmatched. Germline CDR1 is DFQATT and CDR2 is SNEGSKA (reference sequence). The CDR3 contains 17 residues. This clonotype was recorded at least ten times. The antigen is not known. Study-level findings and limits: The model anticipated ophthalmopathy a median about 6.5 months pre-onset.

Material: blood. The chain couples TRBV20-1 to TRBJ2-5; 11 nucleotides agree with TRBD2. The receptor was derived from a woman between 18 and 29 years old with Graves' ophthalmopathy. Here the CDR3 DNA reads TGCAGTGCTTATGGGACTAGCGGAGACCCCGACCAAGAGACCCAGTACTTC. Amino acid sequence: CSAYGTSGDPDQETQYF.